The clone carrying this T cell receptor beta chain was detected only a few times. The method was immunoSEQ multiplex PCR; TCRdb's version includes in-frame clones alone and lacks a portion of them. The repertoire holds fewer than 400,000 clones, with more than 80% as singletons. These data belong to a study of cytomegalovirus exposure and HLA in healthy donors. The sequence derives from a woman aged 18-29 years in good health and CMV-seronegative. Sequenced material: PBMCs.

CDR3 coding DNA: TGTGCCAGCAGTCGGGGTAGCAATCAGCCCCAGCATTTT. Translation gives CASSRGSNQPQHF. This chain joins TRBV6-5 and TRBJ1-5; the D is unclear. CDR3 size: 13 residues. V was trimmed by 5 bases and J by 0 bases, leaving 5 bases between them. The V gene's germline CDR1 is MNHEY and CDR2 SVGAGI.